Given below is one T cell receptor (beta chain) in context. The sample originates from a study of blood T cell repertoires in COVID-19. Study details: From the United States, Italy and Spain came samples of acute and convalescent COVID-19. T cells, B-cell-depleted T cells, or PBMCs supplied cDNA or gDNA.

Authors' analysis steps: Estimation of nucleated cell counts relied on the amplification of reference gene primers. Here immunoSEQ multiplex PCR was the method, and the copy in TCRdb shows in-frame clones only, minus some. V, J and clone size are those of that table, while D and trimming were read from the DNA. The sample lists some 80,000 clones; around 74% were seen once. CDR3 length: 13 residues. V lost 2 bases to trimming and J lost 2 bases, with 6 bases between them. In germline, CDR1 is SGHTA, CDR2 FQGTGA. V and J are TRBV7-3 and TRBJ1-1, with D unresolved. The specimen was peripheral blood. This clonotype was obtained from a woman over 75 with active or convalescent COVID-19. The CDR3 sequence: CASSLHRNTEAFF. In nucleotides, the CDR3 is TGTGCCAGCAGCTTACACAGAAACACTGAAGCTTTCTTT.